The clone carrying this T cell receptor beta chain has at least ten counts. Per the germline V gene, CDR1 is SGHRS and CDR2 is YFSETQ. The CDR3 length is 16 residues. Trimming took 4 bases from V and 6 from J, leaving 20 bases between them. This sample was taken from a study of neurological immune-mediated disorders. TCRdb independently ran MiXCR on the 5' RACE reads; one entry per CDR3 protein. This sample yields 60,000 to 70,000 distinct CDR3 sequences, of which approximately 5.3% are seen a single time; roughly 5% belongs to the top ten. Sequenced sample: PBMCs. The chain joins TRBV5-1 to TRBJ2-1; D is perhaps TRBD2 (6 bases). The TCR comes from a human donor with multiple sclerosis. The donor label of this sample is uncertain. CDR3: CASSPKSGVVGNEQFF. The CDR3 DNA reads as TGCGCCAGCAGCCCGAAGTCGGGGGTGGTGGGCAATGAGCAGTTCTTC. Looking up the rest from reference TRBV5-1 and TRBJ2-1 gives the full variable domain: KAGVTQTPRYLIKTRGQQVTLSCSPISGHRSVSWYQQTPGQGLQFLFEYFSETQRNKGNFPGRFSGRQFSNSRSEMNVSTLELGDSALYLCASSPKSGVVGNEQFFGPGTRLTVL.